This record looks at one TCR beta chain sequence and its context. What it recognizes is unknown. These data come from a study of cytomegalovirus exposure and HLA in healthy donors. The overall study: Out of 150 million to 200 million T cells, an earlier analysis found 117 million unique TCR beta sequences in total. Study-wide findings and caveats: Later work showed greater clonal expansion in HLA-associated TCR beta chains than in equally common others. Reports showed the classifier diagnosing cytomegalovirus status with high specificity and sensitivity.

Primers included in the PCR were 60 Vbeta and 13 Jbeta primers. The method was immunoSEQ multiplex PCR; TCRdb's version includes in-frame clones alone and lacks a portion of them. The data show 110,000 or so clones, 67% seen once. After removal of 8 bases from V and 0 bases from J, the junction contained 8 bases not matched to a gene. CDR1 is SGHTA and CDR2 is FQGNSA in the germline V gene. The CDR3 extends over 15 amino acids. The receptor was derived from a man aged 18 to 29 in good health and CMV-seropositive. Sequenced sample: PBMCs. The chain uses TRBV7-2 and TRBJ2-3; 7 nucleotides match TRBD2. This CDR3 reads CASRLGGPSTDTQYF. CDR3 bases: TGTGCCAGCCGCCTGGGAGGGCCAAGCACAGATACGCAGTATTTT.